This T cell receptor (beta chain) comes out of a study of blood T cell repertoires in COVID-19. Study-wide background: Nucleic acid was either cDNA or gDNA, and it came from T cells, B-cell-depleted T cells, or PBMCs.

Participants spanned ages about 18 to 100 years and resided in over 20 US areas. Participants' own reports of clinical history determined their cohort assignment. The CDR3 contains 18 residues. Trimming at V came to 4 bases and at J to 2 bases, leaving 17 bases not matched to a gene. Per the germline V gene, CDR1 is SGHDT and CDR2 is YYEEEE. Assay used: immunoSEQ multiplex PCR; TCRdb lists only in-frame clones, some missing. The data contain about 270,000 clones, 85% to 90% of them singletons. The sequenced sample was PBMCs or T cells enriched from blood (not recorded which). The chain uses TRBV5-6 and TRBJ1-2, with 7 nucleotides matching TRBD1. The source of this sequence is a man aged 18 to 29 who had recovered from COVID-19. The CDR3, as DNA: TGTGCCAGCAGCGGACCCGACCGGGACAGCGACTTAAACTATGGCTACACCTTC. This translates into CASSGPDRDSDLNYGYTF.